These T cell receptor beta chains were read from a single sample in a study of blood T cell repertoires in COVID-19. Profiled with immunoSEQ multiplex PCR; TCRdb holds only in-frame clones, not every one. Of 200,000 to 250,000 clones listed, about 85% were seen once; the top ten hold approximately 2.6%. The sequenced material came from peripheral blood. All receptors come from a man aged 45-60 years who had recovered from COVID-19. Both conserved end residues are part of each CDR3. Fields, in order: V gene, J gene, D gene, clone size, CDR3 DNA, CDR3 protein. A D gene is named only where the DNA matches it firmly. Only some rows state a clone size, as once, few, many or a class for expanded clones.

TRBV27	TRBJ2-5	TRBD2	.	TGTGCCAGCACTCGGATTCTAGCGGGAGGGCCCGAGACCCAGTACTTC	CASTRILAGGPETQYF
TRBV9	TRBJ1-4	TRBD1	.	TGTGCCAGCAGCCCCGGGACAGGGTTAACTAATGAAAAACTGTTTTTT	CASSPGTGLTNEKLFF
TRBV4-2	TRBJ2-1	TRBD2	once	TGTGCCAGCAGCCAGACTAGCGGGTCATACAATGAGCAGTTCTTC	CASSQTSGSYNEQFF
TRBV6-5	TRBJ1-5	.	.	TGTGCCAGCAGTTTAATACAGGGCCTCAATCAGCCCCAGCATTTT	CASSLIQGLNQPQHF
TRBV4-1	TRBJ2-3	TRBD2	.	TGCGCCAGCAGTCAAGTAACTAGCGGGAGAGATACGCAGTATTTT	CASSQVTSGRDTQYF
TRBV4-1	TRBJ2-3	TRBD1	.	TGCGCCAGCAGCCAACATGGACAGGGGGCAGATACGCAGTATTTT	CASSQHGQGADTQYF
TRBV30	TRBJ2-3	TRBD2	.	TGTGCCTGGAGTGTACGTCTAGCGGGGGGCACAGATACGCAGTATTTT	CAWSVRLAGGTDTQYF
TRBV13	TRBJ2-6	.	.	TGTGCCAGCAGCTTTCAGTCCGGGGCCAACGTCCTGACTTTC	CASSFQSGANVLTF
TRBV10-3	TRBJ2-1	TRBD2	.	TGTGCCATCAGTGAGTCGACTGCTCGCGGGAGGGTGAATGAGCAGTTCTTC	CAISESTARGRVNEQFF
TRBV5-1	TRBJ2-2	TRBD1	.	TGCGCCAGCAGCTTGGGGGACAGACCAACCGGGGAGCTGTTTTTT	CASSLGDRPTGELFF
TRBV19	TRBJ2-1	.	.	TGTGCCAGTAGCGATCCGGGAAATGAGCAGTTCTTC	CASSDPGNEQFF
TRBV18	TRBJ1-2	TRBD1	.	TGTGCCAGCTCACCAACGGGACAGGGGACCGGCTACACCTTC	CASSPTGQGTGYTF
TRBV7-9	TRBJ1-2	TRBD1	.	TGTGCCAGCAGCTTAGGACAGGGGGCTGAAGGCTACACCTTC	CASSLGQGAEGYTF
TRBV18	TRBJ1-6	.	.	TGTGCCAGCTCACCCGACAGCCTATCCCCCAATTCACCCCTCCACTTT	CASSPDSLSPNSPLHF
TRBV6-6	TRBJ1-1	TRBD1	few	TGTGCCAGCACCAACCCCGGACAGGGAAACACTGAAGCTTTCTTT	CASTNPGQGNTEAFF
TRBV21-1	TRBJ2-1	.	.	TGTGCCAGCAGGAGGAACCTACTAGCGGTCGACAATGAGCAGTTCTTC	CASRRNLLAVDNEQFF
TRBV25-1	TRBJ1-1	.	few	TGTGCCAGCAGTGACGCAAGCATGAACACTGAAGCTTTCTTT	CASSDASMNTEAFF
TRBV4-2	TRBJ2-5	TRBD2	.	TGTGCCAGCAGCCAAGAAGGGCTAGCGGGAGGAGGACAAGAGACCCAGTACTTC	CASSQEGLAGGGQETQYF
TRBV28	TRBJ1-5	.	.	TGTGCCAGCAGTTTACAGGGTCAGCCCCAGCATTTT	CASSLQGQPQHF
TRBV4-1	TRBJ2-1	.	.	TGCGCCAGCAGTCCAAGCGGTGATGAGCAGTTCTTC	CASSPSGDEQFF
TRBV18	TRBJ2-1	.	once	TGTGCCAGCTCACCGATACTTAGCCTAAGCTCCTACAATGAGCAGTTCTTC	CASSPILSLSSYNEQFF
TRBV27	TRBJ1-1	.	.	TGTGCCAGCAGTTTTAAGGGAGGGTTCACTGAAGCTTTCTTT	CASSFKGGFTEAFF
TRBV27	TRBJ2-7	.	.	TGTGCCAGCAGTTTATCGGTCAGGAATCCATTCTACGAGCAGTACTTC	CASSLSVRNPFYEQYF
TRBV21-1	TRBJ1-1	.	.	TGTGCCAGCAGCCCCCGGACAGGGAGGTCTAACACTGAAGCTTTCTTT	CASSPRTGRSNTEAFF
TRBV3-1/TRBV3-2	TRBJ1-1	.	.	TGTGCCAGCAGCCAAGGGGGCGTGCGAGCTTTCTTT	CASSQGGVRAFF
TRBV10-3	TRBJ2-5	.	.	TGTGCCATCAGTGAGCCAAGGGTCGGAGGGTTGGAGACCCAGTACTTC	CAISEPRVGGLETQYF
TRBV6-5	TRBJ1-5	TRBD1	.	TGTGCCAGCAGTTTATCCGGGACAGGGAACAATCAGCCCCAGCATTTT	CASSLSGTGNNQPQHF